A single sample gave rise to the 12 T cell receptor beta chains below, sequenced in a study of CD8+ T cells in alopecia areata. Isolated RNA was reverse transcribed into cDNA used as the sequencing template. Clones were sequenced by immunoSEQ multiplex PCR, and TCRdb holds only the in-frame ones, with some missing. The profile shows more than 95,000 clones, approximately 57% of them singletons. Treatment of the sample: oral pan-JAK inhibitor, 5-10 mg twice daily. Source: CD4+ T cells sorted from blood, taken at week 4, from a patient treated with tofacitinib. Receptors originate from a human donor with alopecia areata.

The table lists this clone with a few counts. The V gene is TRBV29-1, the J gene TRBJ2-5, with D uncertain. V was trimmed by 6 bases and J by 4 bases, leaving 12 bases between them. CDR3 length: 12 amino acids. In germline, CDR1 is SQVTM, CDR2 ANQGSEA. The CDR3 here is CSVEQRLETQYF. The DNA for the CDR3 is TGCAGCGTAGAGCAGCGTTTAGAGACCCAGTACTTC.

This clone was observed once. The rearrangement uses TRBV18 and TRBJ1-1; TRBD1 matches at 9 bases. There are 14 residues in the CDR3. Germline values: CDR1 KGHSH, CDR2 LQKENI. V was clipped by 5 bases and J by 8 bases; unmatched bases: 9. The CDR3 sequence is CASSSWDREGEAFF. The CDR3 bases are TGTGCCAGCTCATCCTGGGACAGGGAGGGGGAAGCTTTCTTT.

The chain's CDR3 is CASSRGTSGYEQYF. The CDR3 DNA reads as TGCGCCAGCAGCCGAGGGACCAGCGGGTACGAGCAGTACTTC. The chain links TRBV5-1 to TRBJ2-7, with D maybe TRBD2 (6 bases). V was pared by 4 bases and J by 4 bases, with 15 bases between. The CDR3 has 14 residues. Germline V gives CDR1 SGHRS, CDR2 YFSETQ. Based on the CDR3 plus reference TRBV5-1 and TRBJ2-7, the full variable domain is KAGVTQTPRYLIKTRGQQVTLSCSPISGHRSVSWYQQTPGQGLQFLFEYFSETQRNKGNFPGRFSGRQFSNSRSEMNVSTLELGDSALYLCASSRGTSGYEQYFGPGTRLTVT.

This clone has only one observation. This chain's CDR3 is CAISDLQGGQPQHF. CDR3 bases: TGTGCCATCAGTGATTTGCAGGGCGGTCAGCCCCAGCATTTT. The chain links TRBV10-3 to TRBJ1-5; TRBD1 is a possible D gene (5 bases). CDR1 and CDR2 from the germline V gene are ENHRY and SYGVKD. The V gene lost 3 bases and the J gene lost 6 bases, with 12 bases spanning the gap. CDR3 length: 14 residues.

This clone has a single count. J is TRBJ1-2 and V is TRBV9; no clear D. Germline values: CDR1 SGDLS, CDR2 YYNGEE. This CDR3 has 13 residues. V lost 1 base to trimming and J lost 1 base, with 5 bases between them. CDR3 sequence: CASSVSHNYGYTF. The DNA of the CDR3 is TGTGCCAGCAGCGTATCCCATAACTATGGCTACACCTTC.

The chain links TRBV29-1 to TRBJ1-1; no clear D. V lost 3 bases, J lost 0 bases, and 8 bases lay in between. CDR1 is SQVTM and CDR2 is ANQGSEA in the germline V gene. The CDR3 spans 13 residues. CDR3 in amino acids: CSVDRTVNTEAFF. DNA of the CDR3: TGCAGCGTTGATCGGACGGTGAACACTGAAGCTTTCTTT.

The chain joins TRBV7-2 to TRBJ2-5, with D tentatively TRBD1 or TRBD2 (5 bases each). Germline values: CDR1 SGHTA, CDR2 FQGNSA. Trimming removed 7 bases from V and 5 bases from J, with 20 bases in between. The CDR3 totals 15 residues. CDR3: CASTPGRALGETQYF. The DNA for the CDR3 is TGTGCCAGCACCCCAGGGCGGGCGTTGGGTGAGACCCAGTACTTC.

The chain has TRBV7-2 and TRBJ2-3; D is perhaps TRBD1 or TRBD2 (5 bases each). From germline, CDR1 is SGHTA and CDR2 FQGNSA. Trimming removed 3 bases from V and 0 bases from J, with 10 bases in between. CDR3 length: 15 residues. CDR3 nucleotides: TGTGCCAGCAGCTTTGGGGGAAGTAGCACAGATACGCAGTATTTT. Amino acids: CASSFGGSSTDTQYF.

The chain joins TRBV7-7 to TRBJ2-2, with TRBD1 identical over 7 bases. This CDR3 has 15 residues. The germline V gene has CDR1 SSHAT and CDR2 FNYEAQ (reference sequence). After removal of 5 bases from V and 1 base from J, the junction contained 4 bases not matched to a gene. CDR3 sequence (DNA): TGTGCCAGCAGCCCGGGACAGTTGAACACCGGGGAGCTGTTTTTT. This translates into CASSPGQLNTGELFF.

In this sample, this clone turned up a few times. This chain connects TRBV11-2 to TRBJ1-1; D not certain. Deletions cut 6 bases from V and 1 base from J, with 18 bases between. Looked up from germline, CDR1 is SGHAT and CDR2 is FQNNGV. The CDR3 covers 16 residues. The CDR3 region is CASSRYVDGSNTEAFF. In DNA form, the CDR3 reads TGTGCCAGCAGTCGATACGTGGACGGGTCGAACACTGAAGCTTTCTTT. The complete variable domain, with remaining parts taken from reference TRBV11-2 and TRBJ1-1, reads EAGVAQSPRYKIIEKRQSVAFWCNPISGHATLYWYQQILGQGPKLLIQFQNNGVVDDSQLPKDRFSAERLKGVDSTLKIQPAKLEDSAVYLCASSRYVDGSNTEAFFGQGTRLTVV.

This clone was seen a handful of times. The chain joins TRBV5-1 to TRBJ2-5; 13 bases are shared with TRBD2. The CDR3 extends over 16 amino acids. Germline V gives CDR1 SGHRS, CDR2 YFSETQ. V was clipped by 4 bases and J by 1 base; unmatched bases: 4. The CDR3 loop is CASSRRLAGGQETQYF. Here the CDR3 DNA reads TGCGCCAGCAGCCGTAGACTAGCGGGGGGCCAAGAGACCCAGTACTTC.

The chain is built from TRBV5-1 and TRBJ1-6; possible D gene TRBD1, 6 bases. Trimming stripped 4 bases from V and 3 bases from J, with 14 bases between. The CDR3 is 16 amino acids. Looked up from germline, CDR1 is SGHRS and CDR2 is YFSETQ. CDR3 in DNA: TGCGCCAGCAGCGTGAGGGGGGAAGGCTATAATTCACCCCTCCACTTT. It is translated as CASSVRGEGYNSPLHF.